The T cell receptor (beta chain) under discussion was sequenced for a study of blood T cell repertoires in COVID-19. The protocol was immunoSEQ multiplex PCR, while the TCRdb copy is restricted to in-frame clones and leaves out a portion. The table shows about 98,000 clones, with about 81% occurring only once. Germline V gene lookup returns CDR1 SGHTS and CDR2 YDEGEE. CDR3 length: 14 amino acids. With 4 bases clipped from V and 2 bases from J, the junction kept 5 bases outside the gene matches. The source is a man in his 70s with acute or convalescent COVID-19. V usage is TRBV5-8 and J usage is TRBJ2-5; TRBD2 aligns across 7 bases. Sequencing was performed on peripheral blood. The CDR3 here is CASSPGGSQETQYF. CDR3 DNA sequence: TGTGCCAGCAGCCCGGGAGGTTCTCAAGAGACCCAGTACTTC.